The next 7 T cell receptor beta chains were all read from a single sample in a study of blood T cell repertoires in COVID-19. TCRdb's table, derived via immunoSEQ multiplex PCR, lists solely in-frame clones and lacks some. The sample holds 250,000 or so clones, 91% seen once. Source material: PBMCs or T cells enriched from blood (not recorded which). The origin of the receptors is a man aged 40-49 years who had been exposed to COVID-19.

The chain uses TRBV24-1 and TRBJ1-5; a possible D gene is TRBD1 (5 bases). With 5 bases removed from V and 0 bases from J, the gap between germline ends came to 10 bases. The germline V gene has CDR1 KGHDR and CDR2 SFDVKD. This CDR3 contains 15 residues. CDR3 sequence (DNA): TGTGCCACCAGTGCCTCAGGGTATAGCAATCAGCCCCAGCATTTT. Translated: CATSASGYSNQPQHF.

The chain has TRBV7-9 and TRBJ2-5; 8 nucleotides match TRBD1. This CDR3 is built from 14 residues. The ends lost 5 bases at V and 4 bases at J; junction bases unmatched: 6. Per the germline V gene, CDR1 is SEHNR and CDR2 is FQNEAQ (reference sequence). CDR3 DNA sequence: TGTGCCAGCAGCCCCTTTGGACAGGGAGAGACCCAGTACTTC. This encodes CASSPFGQGETQYF.

This clone was seen a single time. This rearrangement joins TRBV29-1 to TRBJ2-3; 7 bases fit TRBD1. The germline V gene has CDR1 SQVTM and CDR2 ANQGSEA. After removal of 6 bases from V and 0 bases from J, the junction contained 18 bases not matched to a gene. The CDR3 runs 18 residues. This CDR3 is CSVERGPGQTFSTDTQYF. DNA of the CDR3: TGCAGCGTAGAACGGGGACCGGGACAGACATTTAGCACAGATACGCAGTATTTT.

This clone has a single count. The rearrangement uses TRBV30 and TRBJ1-1; D perhaps matches TRBD1 (5 bases). CDR1 GTSNPN and CDR2 SVGIG come from the germline V gene (reference sequence). Trimming shortened V by 0 bases and J by 4 bases, and 15 bases separated the two germline ends. The CDR3 covers 15 residues. The CDR3 sequence: CAWSVGTLGGTEAFF. The CDR3 bases are TGTGCCTGGAGTGTCGGGACTCTGGGAGGCACTGAAGCTTTCTTT.

This clone appeared a single time. The chain joins TRBV3-1 (or the pseudogene TRBV3-2) to TRBJ2-7; TRBD2 matches at 9 bases. Germline V gene sequence: CDR1 LGHDT, CDR2 YNNKEL (reference sequence). Losses at the gene ends were 0 bases for V and 2 bases for J; bases not matched to a gene: 2. The CDR3 consists of 15 residues. The CDR3 nucleotides are TGTGCCAGCAGCCAAGAATCTAGCGGGACCTACGAGCAGTACTTC. This sequence encodes CASSQESSGTYEQYF.

J is TRBJ2-3 and V is TRBV11-3, with 7 bases that match TRBD2. V shed 10 bases, J shed 2 bases, and the junction held 3 bases outside the gene matches. In germline, CDR1 is SGHNT, CDR2 YENEEA. This CDR3 has 12 residues. In DNA, the CDR3 is TGTGCCATCGGGACTAACACAGATACGCAGTATTTT. This encodes CAIGTNTDTQYF.

This chain links TRBV4-3 with TRBJ1-2; no clear D. Trimming left V 4 bases short and J 5 bases short, with 17 bases between. The germline CDR1 and CDR2 sequences are LGHNA and YSLEER. There are 15 residues in the CDR3. This chain's CDR3 is CASSLEGGLGYGYTF. The CDR3 nucleotides read TGCGCCAGCAGCCTAGAGGGAGGGTTAGGATATGGCTACACCTTC.